This TCR beta chain comes out of a study of T-cell memory formation after mild COVID-19. Study background: TCR clusters were mostly donor specific. Notes on the study in general: The study found balanced CD4/CD8 in clones contracting day 15 to 85 and a CD4+ lean in later expanders. Proof of SARS-CoV-2 specificity was absent for the second-wave clones that crested on day 37. Shrinking CD4+ clones resided mostly in CM and EM, and CD8+ ones in EMRA.

TCRdb re-called the 5' RACE reads with MiXCR, one entry per CDR3 protein. The repertoire holds under 300,000 distinct CDR3 sequences, with 15% to 20% as singletons. This clonotype was detected a few times. The antigen is not known. One junction end disagrees with the germline gene, perhaps due to a read error. CDR3 length: 14 residues. In germline, CDR1 is SGHTA, CDR2 FQGNSA. The TCR comes from a man aged 18 to 29 who had mild COVID-19 (a few samples of this study predate the infection). Cell type and time point are not known. The specimen sequenced was PBMCs or a T cell subset sorted from them (not recorded which). V gene TRBV7-2 combines with J gene TRBJ2-3, with D maybe TRBD2 (5 bases). CDR3 sequence: CASSLAKDTDTQYF. For the CDR3, the DNA is TGTGCCAGCAGCCTAGCCAAAGACACAGATACGCAGTATTTT.